The entry below describes one T cell receptor beta chain. The antigen is unknown. V shed 4 bases, J shed 8 bases, and the junction held 11 bases outside the gene matches. Germline assignment: CDR1 DFQATT and CDR2 SNEGSKA (reference sequence). The CDR3 has 14 residues. This sample is part of a study of T-cell reconstitution after alpha-beta-depleted transplantation in children. Unique molecular identifiers were incorporated into the prepared TCRbeta library. TCRdb analysed the PCR reads with MiXCR anew, one entry per CDR3 protein. This table holds fewer than 750,000 distinct CDR3 sequences, more than 20% found once. Whole-study results and caveats: Reportedly, alpha-beta T cells present about two months post-transplant originated from several hundred expanded clones of graft origin. For some patients, TCRbeta diversity was high at day 60 because of recipient T cells and thymic progenitors that survived.

This sequence originates from a boy less than two years old with Wiskott-Aldrich syndrome, due to receive a stem cell transplant. The V gene is TRBV20-1, the J gene TRBJ2-1; TRBD2 matches at 7 bases. The source material was PBMCs, sampled before TCRalphabeta/CD19-depleted stem cell transplant. DNA of the CDR3: TGCAGTGCTACCCGTGGACTAGTCCACGATGAGCAGTTCTTC. This codes for CSATRGLVHDEQFF.